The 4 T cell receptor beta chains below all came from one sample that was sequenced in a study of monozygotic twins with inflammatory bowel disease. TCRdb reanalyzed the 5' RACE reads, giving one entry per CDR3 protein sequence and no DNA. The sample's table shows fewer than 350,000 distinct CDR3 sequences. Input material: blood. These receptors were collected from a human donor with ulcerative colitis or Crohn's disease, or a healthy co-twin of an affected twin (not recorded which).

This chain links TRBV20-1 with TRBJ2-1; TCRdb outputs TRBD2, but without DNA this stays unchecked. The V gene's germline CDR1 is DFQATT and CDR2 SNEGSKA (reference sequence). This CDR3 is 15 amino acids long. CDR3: CSARVGGRDYNEQFF.

Here the CDR3 reads CASRSSYTGELFF. The chain uses TRBV28 and TRBJ2-2. Germline V gene sequence: CDR1 MDHEN, CDR2 SYDVKM. The CDR3 runs to 13 residues.

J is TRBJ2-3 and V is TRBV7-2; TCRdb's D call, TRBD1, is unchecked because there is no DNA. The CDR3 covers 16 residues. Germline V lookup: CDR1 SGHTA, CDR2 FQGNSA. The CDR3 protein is CASSRGTGPSTDTQYF.

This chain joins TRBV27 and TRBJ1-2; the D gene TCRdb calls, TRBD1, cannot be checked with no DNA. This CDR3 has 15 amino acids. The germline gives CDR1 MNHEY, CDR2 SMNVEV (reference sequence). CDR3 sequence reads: CASRSRTGHFYGYTF.